This T cell receptor (beta chain) is drawn from a study of T cells in Graves' hyperthyroidism and ophthalmopathy (dated 2019 in TCRdb). In the study overall: Peripheral blood was collected at initial diagnosis, before any treatment. To identify distinguishing TCR V-J signatures, a discovery cohort of about 100 patients was used, comprising roughly 45 with Graves' ophthalmopathy and around 60 with stable Graves' hyperthyroidism. An independent validation cohort of some 18 hyperthyroidism patients and 17 patients who later progressed to ophthalmopathy tested prospective prediction of ophthalmopathy. The approximately 98 discovery patients were randomly divided into training and test sets at a 7:3 ratio. Thyroid tissue and blood T-cell repertoires from about six Graves' hyperthyroidism patients were also compared in the study. After blood sampling, hyperthyroidism patients were treated with methimazole at a starting dose of 30 mg daily, and ophthalmopathy patients were treated with high-dose intravenous methylprednisolone. The paper reports TCR Vbeta CDR3 sequencing of over 130 peripheral blood samples: around 41 ophthalmopathy, under 85 hyperthyroidism and around 17 progressor patients. Results and caveats for the whole study, not just this receptor: Most expanded thyroid clonotypes (frequency above 0.001) were also found in blood, which suggests that blood repertoires may mirror thyroid immune responses. In validation, the model predicted progression to ophthalmopathy a median of approximately 6.3 months before onset, with about 71% sensitivity and 72.22% specificity. A 13 V-J signature model separated ophthalmopathy from stable hyperthyroidism, with about 88% sensitivity and 81.08% specificity in cross-validation and 80%/75% in testing. No statistical method was used to set the sample size in advance, and investigators knew the group allocation.

Graves' hyperthyroidism was defined as stable when no progression to ophthalmopathy occurred over 18 months of follow-up. Hyperthyroidism patients were newly diagnosed, had a disease duration of under 2 months, and were aged 18 to 65 years. The study excluded patients with uncontrolled infections, other autoimmune diseases, pregnancy or lactation. Diagnoses were established on the basis of clinical symptoms, serum thyroxine and TRAb, thyroid ultrasound, and orbital computed tomography. PBMCs were separated from roughly 9.6 ml of fresh peripheral blood using Ficoll-Paque density gradient centrifugation. Trizol reagent was used to extract total RNA, and RNA quality was then checked on an Agilent 2100 Bioanalyzer. This clonotype occurred many times. Its recognized antigen is unknown. No much larger clone exists at a distance of one base, and base qualities are not known. Amplification of TCR beta CDR3 regions was carried out from RNA transcripts. For the first round of RT-PCR on the TCR CDR3, the HTBI primer set was used together with the Qiagen OneStep RT-PCR kit. The libraries were constructed in a second round of multiplex PCR and then size-selected and purified. Sequencing of the libraries was done on an Illumina HiSeq2000 using paired-end 100 bp reads. On the authors' methods: SOAPnuke was used to process the raw data, throwing out any read that contained adapters or uncalled bases, had a mean Phred below 15, or lacked an exact constant-primer or identifier match. COPE v1.2.5 was used to merge the high-quality paired reads, and each unique nucleotide sequence was defined as a clonotype. MiTCR v1.1 was used to align clonotypes to the IMGT TRBV, TRBD and TRBJ reference segments. The analysis was restricted to V-J combinations with a frequency above 0.0001, which together covered over 99% of the repertoires. The TCS score was defined as F50 (clonal expansion) divided by E x V (chaos), with BLOSUM62-based TCRdist calculated between CDR3 peptides within each V-J. Welch's t-statistics and random forest reduced 500 to 550 V-J features to fewer than 15, which were used in a naive Bayes classifier (R e1071). TCRdb passed the public sequencing reads through fastp at Q25 and MiXCR, retaining productive beta sequences. Rows with one shared CDR3 protein collapse into an entry with the most common genes and DNA. The V and J calls and clone size come from TCRdb's table, not from the authors' own analysis. The sample table lists around 300,000 distinct CDR3 sequences, roughly 13% of them with a count of one. The ten largest account for 20% to 25% of the sample.

At the junction V is shortened by 0 bases and J by 2 bases; bases outside the gene matches: 4. The CDR3, cysteine through phenylalanine, is 15 amino acids long. Just the 45-base CDR3 DNA is kept, in frame starting at base 1. CDR1 SGHDN and CDR2 FVKESK were looked up in the germline V gene. This receptor chain uses TRBV14 and TRBJ2-7, and TRBD2 aligns with 7 junction nucleotides. Sequenced input: blood. The sequence was obtained from a woman between 25 and 40 years old with Graves' hyperthyroidism. The nucleotide sequence reads TGTGCCAGCAGCCAAGAGACCGGACTAGCCTACGAGCAGTACTTC. Its protein is CASSQETGLAYEQYF.